Each of the 21 T cell receptor beta chains below was sequenced from the same sample in a study of OX40 agonist ivuxolimab in advanced cancers. Produced via immunoSEQ multiplex PCR; TCRdb's table is partial and in-frame only. The sample lists 65,000 to 70,000 clones, about nine tenths occurring once. The sample here was CD4+ or CD8+ T cells sorted from blood, taken in a trial of the OX40 agonist ivuxolimab. The receptors here all came from an adult with an advanced solid tumor such as melanoma, head and neck, liver or kidney cancer.

In its sample, this clone was seen a few times. The chain carries TRBV6-5 and TRBJ2-7; D not resolved. This CDR3 spans 12 amino acids. V lost 6 bases to trimming and J lost 0 bases, with 6 bases between them. Germline V gene data show CDR1 as MNHEY and CDR2 as SVGAGI. The CDR3 spells CASSIDSYEQYF. The DNA for the CDR3 is TGTGCCAGCAGCATAGACTCCTACGAGCAGTACTTC.

The chain has TRBV2 and TRBJ2-5, with 8 bases fitting TRBD2. There are 16 residues in the CDR3. J was trimmed by 5 bases and V by 8 bases; bases with no gene match: 16. The V gene's germline CDR1 is SNHLY and CDR2 FYNNEI. The CDR3 reads CASCGAGGPRVETQYF. The CDR3 DNA follows: TGTGCCAGCTGCGGGGCGGGGGGCCCGAGGGTCGAGACCCAGTACTTC.

A single count supports this clone. The chain joins TRBV9 to TRBJ2-1; 8 nucleotides line up with TRBD1. CDR3 size: 15 residues. V was clipped by 4 bases and J by 1 base; unmatched bases: 4. CDR1 is SGDLS and CDR2 is YYNGEE in the germline V gene. The CDR3 loop reads CASSKQGGSYNEQFF. The CDR3 DNA is TGTGCCAGCAGCAAACAGGGGGGTTCCTACAATGAGCAGTTCTTC.

The chain employs TRBV4-2 and TRBJ1-3; TRBD1 is a possible D gene (6 bases). This CDR3 is built from 15 residues. Between the trimmed V and J ends, which lost 1 base and 4 bases, there was a span of 11 bases. CDR1 is LGHNA, CDR2 YNFKEQ, per germline. This CDR3 reads CASSQAGGQGNTIYF. DNA for the CDR3: TGTGCCAGCAGCCAAGCTGGGGGGCAAGGAAACACCATATATTTT.

The chain combines TRBV7-3 with TRBJ2-3; D uncertain. CDR1 is SGHTA and CDR2 is FQGTGA in the germline V gene. The CDR3 runs to 13 residues. V gave up 5 bases and J gave up 6 bases, with 12 bases separating them. The CDR3 reads CASSHPQRDTQYF. The CDR3 DNA sequence: TGTGCCAGCAGCCACCCACAGAGGGATACGCAGTATTTT.

The chain carries TRBV5-4 and TRBJ2-5; 16 bases line up with TRBD2. V dropped 4 bases and J dropped 4; count of bases not matched to a gene: 10. Germline-derived CDR1 and CDR2 are SGHNT and YYREEE (reference sequence). The CDR3 has 18 residues. CDR3 nucleotides: TGTGCCAGCAGCCCTGGGGGACTAGCGGGAGGGCCGGGAGAGACCCAGTACTTC. Amino acid sequence: CASSPGGLAGGPGETQYF. Based on the CDR3 plus reference TRBV5-4 and TRBJ2-5, the full variable domain is ETGVTQSPTHLIKTRGQQVTLRCSSQSGHNTVSWYQQALGQGPQFIFQYYREEENGRGNFPPRFSGLQFPNYSSELNVNALELDDSALYLCASSPGGLAGGPGETQYFGPGTRLLVL.

J is TRBJ2-2 and V is TRBV28; 7 bases are a match to TRBD1. From germline, CDR1 is MDHEN and CDR2 SYDVKM. J gave up 4 bases and V 6 bases, and 5 bases lay outside the gene matches. CDR3 length: 14 amino acids. Here the CDR3 DNA reads TGTGCCAGCAGCCGGGACAGAATCACCGGGGAGCTGTTTTTT. Protein product: CASSRDRITGELFF.

This clone has only a few counts. The chain has TRBV6-6 and TRBJ2-5, with D possibly being TRBD2 (7 bases). V shed 2 bases and J shed 5 bases, with 12 bases lying between them. This CDR3 spans 14 amino acids. CDR1 is MNHNY, CDR2 SVGAGI, per germline (reference sequence). CDR3 DNA: TGTGCCAGCAGTTACGGGGGGGGGCAGGAGACCCAGTACTTC. Amino acids: CASSYGGGQETQYF.

This rearrangement joins TRBV5-4 to TRBJ2-1, with 8 positions matching TRBD1. The junction had 9 bases not matched to a gene; V was cut back by 4 bases and J by 3 bases. This CDR3 is built from 16 residues. Germline V gives CDR1 SGHNT, CDR2 YYREEE (reference sequence). The CDR3 bases are TGTGCCAGCAGCCCCGCAGGGGGCGCGAGCTACAATGAGCAGTTCTTC. This encodes CASSPAGGASYNEQFF.

The chain recombines TRBV7-9 with TRBJ2-2, with D possibly TRBD1 on 7 matching bases. The germline gives CDR1 SEHNR, CDR2 FQNEAQ (reference sequence). The CDR3 extends over 14 amino acids. Trimming shortened V by 4 bases and J by 4 bases, and 10 bases separated the two germline ends. CDR3 in DNA: TGTGCCAGCAGCTCCCAGGGGGGCACCGGGGAGCTGTTTTTT. It translates to CASSSQGGTGELFF.

The gene calls are TRBV7-2 and TRBJ1-1, with D hard to call. V lost 5 bases, J lost 0 bases, and 13 bases lay in between. Germline CDR1 SGHTA, CDR2 FQGNSA. This CDR3 contains 15 residues. The CDR3 here is CASSQLGKMNTEAFF. The CDR3 nucleotides are TGTGCCAGCAGCCAACTCGGGAAAATGAACACTGAAGCTTTCTTT.

This clone was counted once. This chain joins TRBV7-8 and TRBJ1-1, with 8 nucleotides matching TRBD1. The CDR3 totals 16 residues. Trimming cost V 1 base and J 5 bases; bases outside gene matches: 9. CDR1 SGHVS and CDR2 FQNEAQ come from the germline V gene. The CDR3, as DNA: TGTGCCAGCAGCTTAGTTGACAGGGGTTTGGTTACTGAAGCTTTCTTT. Translation: CASSLVDRGLVTEAFF.

CDR3: CASSLGPQEETQYF. In nucleotides, the CDR3 is TGCGCCAGCAGCTTGGGTCCCCAAGAAGAGACCCAGTACTTC. J is TRBJ2-5 and V is TRBV5-1; D is undetermined. The CDR3 consists of 14 residues. The V end lost 0 bases, the J end lost 3 bases, and 9 bases lay between the germline ends. Germline V gene data show CDR1 as SGHRS and CDR2 as YFSETQ.

This clone was seen a single time. This chain links TRBV5-1 with TRBJ2-5; D gene uncertain. The CDR3 extends over 15 amino acids. From germline, CDR1 is SGHRS and CDR2 YFSETQ. Trimming took off 0 bases at V and 7 bases at J, with 16 bases between the two ends. The CDR3 DNA is TGCGCCAGCAGCTTGGGACTCCGGTACGAAGTGACCCAGTACTTC. Translating it yields CASSLGLRYEVTQYF.

V gene TRBV5-8 combines with J gene TRBJ1-4; 10 positions agree with TRBD1. The germline gives CDR1 SGHTS, CDR2 YDEGEE. The length of the CDR3 is 17 residues. Trimming took 4 bases from V and 0 from J; bases not matched to a gene: 6. CDR3 sequence: CASSGGTGVATNEKLFF. CDR3 DNA sequence: TGTGCCAGCAGCGGCGGGACAGGGGTTGCAACTAATGAAAAACTGTTTTTT.

The chain links TRBV4-3 to TRBJ2-3; unclear D gene. Trimming shortened V by 1 base and J by 2 bases, and 16 bases separated the two germline ends. Germline V CDR1 and CDR2: LGHNA, YSLEER. This CDR3 region has 17 residues. DNA of the CDR3: TGCGCCAGCAGCCAAGCTGTGGCGGACCCATTCACAGATACGCAGTATTTT. Its protein product is CASSQAVADPFTDTQYF.

The rearrangement links TRBV12-5 to TRBJ1-3; 12 bases agree with TRBD1. There are 15 residues in the CDR3. Germline lookup yields CDR1 LGHNT and CDR2 FRNRAP. Trimming cost V 6 bases and J 10 bases; bases outside gene matches: 10. This CDR3 is CASGPGTGGRRTIYF. The CDR3 DNA reads as TGTGCTAGTGGACCCGGGACAGGGGGCCGGAGGACCATATATTTT.

The chain joins TRBV27 to TRBJ2-6; 8 positions agree with TRBD1. The V gene's germline CDR1 is MNHEY and CDR2 SMNVEV (reference sequence). This CDR3 is 18 amino acids long. V was pared by 6 bases and J by 0 bases, with 10 bases of the junction left unmatched. CDR3 protein: CASRGGQGYSSGANVLTF. CDR3 bases: TGTGCCAGCAGAGGAGGACAGGGTTACAGCTCTGGGGCCAACGTCCTGACTTTC. Combining the CDR3 with reference TRBV27 and TRBJ2-6 gives the whole variable domain EAQVTQNPRYLITVTGKKLTVTCSQNMNHEYMSWYRQDPGLGLRQIYYSMNVEVTDKGDVPEGYKVSRKEKRNFPLILESPSPNQTSLYFCASRGGQGYSSGANVLTFGAGSRLTVL.

The chain carries TRBV11-2 and TRBJ2-1, with a tentative D call TRBD2 (6 bases). This CDR3 has 16 amino acids. From germline, CDR1 is SGHAT and CDR2 FQNNGV. V was trimmed by 2 bases and J by 0 bases, leaving 11 bases between them. For the CDR3, the DNA is TGTGCCAGCAGCTTATCCGGAGGGCCCTCCTACAATGAGCAGTTCTTC. The encoded protein is CASSLSGGPSYNEQFF.

The chain has TRBV7-9 and TRBJ2-7; D tentatively fits TRBD1 or TRBD2 (5 bases each). The CDR3 extends over 13 amino acids. The V end was cut by 4 bases, the J end by 3 bases, with 10 bases between. Germline V gene sequence: CDR1 SEHNR, CDR2 FQNEAQ (reference sequence). DNA for the CDR3: TGTGCCAGCAGCTCCGGGACCTTCTACGAGCAGTACTTC. Amino acids: CASSSGTFYEQYF.

The chain is built from TRBV6-6 and TRBJ1-4; 8 bases agree with TRBD1. This CDR3 has 14 amino acids. Per germline, CDR1 MNHNY and CDR2 SVGAGI (reference sequence). V trimming: 5 bases; J trimming: 8 bases; junction bases outside the gene matches: 7. The CDR3 DNA follows: TGTGCCAGCAGTCAAGGCAGGGGGCACGAAAAACTGTTTTTT. As protein: CASSQGRGHEKLFF.